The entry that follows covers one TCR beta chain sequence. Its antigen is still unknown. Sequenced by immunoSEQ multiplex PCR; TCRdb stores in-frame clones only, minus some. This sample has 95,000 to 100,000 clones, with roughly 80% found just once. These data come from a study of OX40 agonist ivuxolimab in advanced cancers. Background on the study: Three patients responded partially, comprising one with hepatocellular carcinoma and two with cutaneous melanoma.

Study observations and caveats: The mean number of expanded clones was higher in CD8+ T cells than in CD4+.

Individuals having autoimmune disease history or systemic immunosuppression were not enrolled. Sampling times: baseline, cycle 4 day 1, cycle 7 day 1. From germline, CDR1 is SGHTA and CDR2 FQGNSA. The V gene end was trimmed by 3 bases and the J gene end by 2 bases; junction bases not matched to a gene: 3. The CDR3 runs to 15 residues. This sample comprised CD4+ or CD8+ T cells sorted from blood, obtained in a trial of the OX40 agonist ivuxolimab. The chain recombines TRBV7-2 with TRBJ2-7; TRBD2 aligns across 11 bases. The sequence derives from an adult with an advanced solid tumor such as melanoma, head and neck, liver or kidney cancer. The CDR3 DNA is TGTGCCAGCAGCTTGACTAGCGGGGTTACCTACGAGCAGTACTTC. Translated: CASSLTSGVTYEQYF.